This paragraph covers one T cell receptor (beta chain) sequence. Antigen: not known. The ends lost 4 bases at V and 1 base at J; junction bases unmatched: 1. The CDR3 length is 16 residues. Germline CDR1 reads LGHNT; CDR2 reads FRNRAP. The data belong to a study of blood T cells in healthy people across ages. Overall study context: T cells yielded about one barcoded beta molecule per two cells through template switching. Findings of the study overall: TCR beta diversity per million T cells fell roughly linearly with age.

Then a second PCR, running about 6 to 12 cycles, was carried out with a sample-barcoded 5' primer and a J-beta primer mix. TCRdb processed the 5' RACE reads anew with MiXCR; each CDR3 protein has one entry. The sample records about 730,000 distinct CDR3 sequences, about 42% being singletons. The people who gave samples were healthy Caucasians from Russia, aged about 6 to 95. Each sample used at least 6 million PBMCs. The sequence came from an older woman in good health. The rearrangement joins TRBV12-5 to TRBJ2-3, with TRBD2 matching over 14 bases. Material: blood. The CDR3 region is CASGSGLAGGTDTQYF. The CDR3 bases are TGTGCTAGTGGTTCGGGACTAGCGGGGGGCACAGATACGCAGTATTTT.